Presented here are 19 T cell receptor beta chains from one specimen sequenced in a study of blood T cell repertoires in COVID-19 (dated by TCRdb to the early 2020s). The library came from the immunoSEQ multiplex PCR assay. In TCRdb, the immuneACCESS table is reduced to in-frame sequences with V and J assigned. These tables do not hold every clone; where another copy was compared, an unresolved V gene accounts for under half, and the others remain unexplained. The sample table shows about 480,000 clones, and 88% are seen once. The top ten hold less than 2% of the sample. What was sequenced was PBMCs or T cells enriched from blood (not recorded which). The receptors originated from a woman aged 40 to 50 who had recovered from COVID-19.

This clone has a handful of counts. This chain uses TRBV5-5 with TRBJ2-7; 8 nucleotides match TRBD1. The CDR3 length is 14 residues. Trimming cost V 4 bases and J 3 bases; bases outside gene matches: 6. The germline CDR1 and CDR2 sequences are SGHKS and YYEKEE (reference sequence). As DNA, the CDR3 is TGTGCCAGCAGCGGAAGGACAGGGTTCTACGAGCAGTACTTC. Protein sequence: CASSGRTGFYEQYF.

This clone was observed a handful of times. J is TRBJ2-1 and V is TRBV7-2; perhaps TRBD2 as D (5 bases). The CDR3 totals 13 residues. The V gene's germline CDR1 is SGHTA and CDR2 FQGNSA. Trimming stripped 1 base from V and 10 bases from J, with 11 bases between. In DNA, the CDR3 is TGTGCCAGCAGCTTAGAAGCGGTGGGGGAGCAGTTCTTC. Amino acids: CASSLEAVGEQFF.

The CDR3: CATRKGQGHTEAFF. The CDR3 nucleotides read TGTGCCACCAGGAAAGGCCAGGGGCACACTGAAGCTTTCTTT. This chain uses TRBV24-1 with TRBJ1-1; tentatively, D is TRBD1 (6 bases). Trimming removed 7 bases at V and 3 bases at J, with 14 bases between. Germline loops: CDR1 KGHDR, CDR2 SFDVKD. The CDR3 covers 14 residues.

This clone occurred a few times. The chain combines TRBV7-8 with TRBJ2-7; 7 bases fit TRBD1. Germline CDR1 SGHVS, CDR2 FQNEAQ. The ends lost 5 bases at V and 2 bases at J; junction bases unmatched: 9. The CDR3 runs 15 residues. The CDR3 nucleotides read TGTGCCAGCAGCGCCCGGACAGGCGGCCCCTACGAGCAGTACTTC. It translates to CASSARTGGPYEQYF. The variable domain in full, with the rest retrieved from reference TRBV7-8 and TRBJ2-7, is GAGVSQSPRYKVAKRGQDVALRCDPISGHVSLFWYQQALGQGPEFLTYFQNEAQLDKSGLPSDRFFAERPEGSVSTLKIQRTQQEDSAVYLCASSARTGGPYEQYFGPGTRLTVT.

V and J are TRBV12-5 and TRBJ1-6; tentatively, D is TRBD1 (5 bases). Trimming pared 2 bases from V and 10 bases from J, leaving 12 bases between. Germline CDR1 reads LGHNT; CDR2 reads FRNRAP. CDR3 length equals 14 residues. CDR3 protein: CASGLLGGRSPLHF. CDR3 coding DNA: TGTGCTAGTGGTTTGCTGGGGGGTCGCTCACCCCTCCACTTT.

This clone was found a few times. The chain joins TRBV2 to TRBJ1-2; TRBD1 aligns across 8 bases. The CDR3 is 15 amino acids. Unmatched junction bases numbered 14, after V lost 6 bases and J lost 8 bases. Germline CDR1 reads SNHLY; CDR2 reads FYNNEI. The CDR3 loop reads CASRRRGQAAYGYTF. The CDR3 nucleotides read TGTGCCAGCAGGCGAAGGGGACAGGCGGCCTACGGCTACACCTTC.

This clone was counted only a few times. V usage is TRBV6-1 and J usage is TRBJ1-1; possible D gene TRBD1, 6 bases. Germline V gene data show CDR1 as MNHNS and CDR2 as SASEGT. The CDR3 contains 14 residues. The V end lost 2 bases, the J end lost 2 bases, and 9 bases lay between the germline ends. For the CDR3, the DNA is TGTGCCAGCAGTGAACGGACAGTAAACACTGAAGCTTTCTTT. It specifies CASSERTVNTEAFF.

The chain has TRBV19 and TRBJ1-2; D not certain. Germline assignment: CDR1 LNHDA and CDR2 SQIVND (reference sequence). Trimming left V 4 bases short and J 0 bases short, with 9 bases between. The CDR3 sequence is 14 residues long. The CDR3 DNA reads TGTGCCAGTAGTACTGGTCTAGCTAACTATGGCTACACCTTC. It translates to CASSTGLANYGYTF.

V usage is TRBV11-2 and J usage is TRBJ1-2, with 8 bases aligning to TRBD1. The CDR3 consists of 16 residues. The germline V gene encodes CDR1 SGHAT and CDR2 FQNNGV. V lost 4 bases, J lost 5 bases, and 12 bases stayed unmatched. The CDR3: CASSSHSTGESYGYTF. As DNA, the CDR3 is TGTGCCAGCAGCTCCCACTCGACAGGGGAGTCGTATGGCTACACCTTC.

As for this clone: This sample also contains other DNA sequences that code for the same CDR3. Here the CDR3 reads CASSVVAGNTEAFF. CDR3 DNA: TGTGCCAGCAGCGTAGTCGCAGGGAACACTGAAGCTTTCTTT. The rearrangement links TRBV9 to TRBJ1-1; D unclear. The germline V gene encodes CDR1 SGDLS and CDR2 YYNGEE. This CDR3 is built from 14 residues. V was trimmed by 0 bases and J by 1 base, leaving 7 bases between them.

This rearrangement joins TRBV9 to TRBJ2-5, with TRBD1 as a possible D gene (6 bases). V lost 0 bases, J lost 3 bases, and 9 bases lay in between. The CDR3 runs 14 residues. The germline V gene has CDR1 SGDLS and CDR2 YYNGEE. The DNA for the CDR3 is TGTGCCAGCAGCGTAGGAGGGGGTGAAGAGACCCAGTACTTC. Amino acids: CASSVGGGEETQYF. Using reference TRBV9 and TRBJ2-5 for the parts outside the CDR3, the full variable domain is DSGVTQTPKHLITATGQRVTLRCSPRSGDLSVYWYQQSLDQGLQFLIQYYNGEERAKGNILERFSAQQFPDLHSELNLSSLELGDSALYFCASSVGGGEETQYFGPGTRLLVL.

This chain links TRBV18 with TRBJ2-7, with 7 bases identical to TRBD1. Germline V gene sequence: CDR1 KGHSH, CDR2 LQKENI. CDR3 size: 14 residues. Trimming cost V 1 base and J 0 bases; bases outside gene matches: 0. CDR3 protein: CASSPQGASYEQYF. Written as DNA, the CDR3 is TGTGCCAGCTCACCACAGGGGGCCTCCTACGAGCAGTACTTC.

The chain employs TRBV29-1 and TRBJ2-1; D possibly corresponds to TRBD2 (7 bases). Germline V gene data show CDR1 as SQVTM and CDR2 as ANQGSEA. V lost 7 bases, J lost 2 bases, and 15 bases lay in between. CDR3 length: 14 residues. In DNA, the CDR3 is TGCAGCGGTCAAAGGGGGGGGGCCTACAATGAGCAGTTCTTC. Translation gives CSGQRGGAYNEQFF.

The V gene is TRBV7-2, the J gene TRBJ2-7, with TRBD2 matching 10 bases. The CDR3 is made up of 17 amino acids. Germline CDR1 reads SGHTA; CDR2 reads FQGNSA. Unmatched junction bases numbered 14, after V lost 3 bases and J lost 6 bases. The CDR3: CASSFNERTSGVGEQYF. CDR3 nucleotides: TGTGCCAGCAGCTTTAACGAAAGGACTAGCGGAGTGGGCGAGCAGTACTTC.

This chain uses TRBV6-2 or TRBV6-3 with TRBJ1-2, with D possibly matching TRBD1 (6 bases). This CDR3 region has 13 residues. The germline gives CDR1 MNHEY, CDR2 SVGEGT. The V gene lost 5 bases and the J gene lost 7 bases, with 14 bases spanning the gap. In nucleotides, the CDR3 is TGTGCCAGCAGTATACTGAGAGGGGGTGGCTACACCTTC. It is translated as CASSILRGGGYTF.

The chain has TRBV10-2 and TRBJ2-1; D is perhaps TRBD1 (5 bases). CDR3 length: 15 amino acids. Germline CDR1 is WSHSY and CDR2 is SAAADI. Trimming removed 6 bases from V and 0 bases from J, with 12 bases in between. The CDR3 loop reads CASRPDRDSYNEQFF. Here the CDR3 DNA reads TGCGCCAGCAGACCCGACAGAGACTCCTACAATGAGCAGTTCTTC.

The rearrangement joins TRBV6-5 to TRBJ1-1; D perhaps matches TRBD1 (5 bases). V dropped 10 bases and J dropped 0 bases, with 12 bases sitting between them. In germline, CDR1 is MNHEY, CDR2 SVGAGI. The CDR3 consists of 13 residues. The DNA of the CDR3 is TGTGCCACCGGCCGGGGGATGAACACTGAAGCTTTCTTT. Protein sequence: CATGRGMNTEAFF.

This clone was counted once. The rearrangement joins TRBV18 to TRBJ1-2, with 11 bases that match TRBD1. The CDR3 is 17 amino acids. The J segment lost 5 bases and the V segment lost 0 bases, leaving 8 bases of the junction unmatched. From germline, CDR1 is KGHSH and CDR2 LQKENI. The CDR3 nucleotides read TGTGCCAGCTCACCACCGGGCGGGACAGGGGGAAGTTATGGCTACACCTTC. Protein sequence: CASSPPGGTGGSYGYTF.

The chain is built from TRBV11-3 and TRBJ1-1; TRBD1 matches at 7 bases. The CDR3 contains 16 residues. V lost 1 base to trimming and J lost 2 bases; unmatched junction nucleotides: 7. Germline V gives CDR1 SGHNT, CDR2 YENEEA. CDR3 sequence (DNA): TGTGCCAGCAGCTTAGGGGGGGACAGACCTAACACTGAAGCTTTCTTT. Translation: CASSLGGDRPNTEAFF.